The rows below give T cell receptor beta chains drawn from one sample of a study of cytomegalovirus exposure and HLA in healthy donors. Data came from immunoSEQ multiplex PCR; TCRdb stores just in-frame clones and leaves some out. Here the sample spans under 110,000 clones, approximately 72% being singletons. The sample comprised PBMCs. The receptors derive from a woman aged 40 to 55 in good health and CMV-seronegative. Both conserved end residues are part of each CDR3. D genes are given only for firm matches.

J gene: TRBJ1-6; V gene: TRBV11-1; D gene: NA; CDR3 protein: CASSEAPPDSFLHF
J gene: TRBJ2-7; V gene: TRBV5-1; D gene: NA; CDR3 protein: CASSLEYSYEQYF
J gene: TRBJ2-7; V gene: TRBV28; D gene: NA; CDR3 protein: CASLAGATYEQYF
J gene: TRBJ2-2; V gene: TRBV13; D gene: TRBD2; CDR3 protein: CASSPAGGTGELFF
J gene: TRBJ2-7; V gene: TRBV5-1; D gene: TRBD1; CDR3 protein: CASSLGGTGNYEQYF
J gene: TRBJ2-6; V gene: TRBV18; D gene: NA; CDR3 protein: CASSPPSSGANVLTF
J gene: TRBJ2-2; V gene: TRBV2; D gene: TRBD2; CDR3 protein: CASSHSGSGTGELFF
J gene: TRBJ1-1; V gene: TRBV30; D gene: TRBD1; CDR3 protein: CAWRETGLTTEAFF
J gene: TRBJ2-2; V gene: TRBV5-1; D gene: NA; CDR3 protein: CASSLTEANTGELFF
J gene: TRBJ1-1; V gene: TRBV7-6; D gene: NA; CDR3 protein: CASSLAQGLQNTEAFF
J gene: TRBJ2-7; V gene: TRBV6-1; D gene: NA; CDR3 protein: CASKTGTLAYYEQYF
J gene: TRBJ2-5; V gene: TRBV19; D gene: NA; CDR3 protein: CASSIRGSGTGETQYF
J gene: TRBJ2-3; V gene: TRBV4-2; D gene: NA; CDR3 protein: CASSLASTDTQYF
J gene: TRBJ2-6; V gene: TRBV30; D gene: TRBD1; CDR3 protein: CAWRRQGSTGANVLTF
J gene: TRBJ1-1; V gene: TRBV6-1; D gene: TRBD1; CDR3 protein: CASSVRDRGGRWGTEAFF